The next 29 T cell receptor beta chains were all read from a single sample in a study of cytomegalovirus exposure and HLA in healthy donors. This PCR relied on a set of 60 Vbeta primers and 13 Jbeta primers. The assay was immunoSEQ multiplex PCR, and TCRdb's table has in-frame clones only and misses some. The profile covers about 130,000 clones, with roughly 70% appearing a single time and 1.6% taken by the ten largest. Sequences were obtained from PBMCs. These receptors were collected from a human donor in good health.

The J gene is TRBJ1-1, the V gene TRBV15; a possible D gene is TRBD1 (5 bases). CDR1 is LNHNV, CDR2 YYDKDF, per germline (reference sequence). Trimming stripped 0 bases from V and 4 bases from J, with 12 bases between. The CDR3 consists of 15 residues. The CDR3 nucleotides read TGTGCCACCAGCAGAGATAAGGGCAGGGTCACTGAAGCTTTCTTT. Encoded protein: CATSRDKGRVTEAFF.

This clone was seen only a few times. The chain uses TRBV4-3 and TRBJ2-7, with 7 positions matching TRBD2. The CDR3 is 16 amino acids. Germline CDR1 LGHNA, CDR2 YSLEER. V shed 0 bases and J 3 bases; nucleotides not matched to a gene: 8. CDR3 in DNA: TGCGCCAGCAGCCAAGATGGAGGGGACTACCTCTACGAGCAGTACTTC. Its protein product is CASSQDGGDYLYEQYF.

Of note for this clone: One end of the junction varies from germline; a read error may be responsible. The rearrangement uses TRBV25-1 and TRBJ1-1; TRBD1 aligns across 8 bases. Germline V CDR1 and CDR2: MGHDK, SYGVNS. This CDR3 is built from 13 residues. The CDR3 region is CASSRQGNAEAFF. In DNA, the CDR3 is TGTGCCAGCAGCAGACAGGGGAACGCTGAAGCTTTCTTT.

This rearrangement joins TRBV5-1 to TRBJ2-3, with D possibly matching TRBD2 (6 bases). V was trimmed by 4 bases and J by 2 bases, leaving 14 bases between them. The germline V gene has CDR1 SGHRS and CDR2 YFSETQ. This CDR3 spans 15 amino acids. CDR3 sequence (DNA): TGCGCCAGCAGCAGCACTAGCCAAAACACAGATACGCAGTATTTT. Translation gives CASSSTSQNTDTQYF.

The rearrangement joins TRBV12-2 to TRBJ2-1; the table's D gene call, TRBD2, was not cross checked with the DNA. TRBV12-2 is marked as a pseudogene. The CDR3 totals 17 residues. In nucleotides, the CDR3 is TGTGCAAGTCGCTTAGCTGGGGGTAGCGGGACGGTTGATGAGCAGTTCTTC. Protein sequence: CASRLAGGSGTVDEQFF.

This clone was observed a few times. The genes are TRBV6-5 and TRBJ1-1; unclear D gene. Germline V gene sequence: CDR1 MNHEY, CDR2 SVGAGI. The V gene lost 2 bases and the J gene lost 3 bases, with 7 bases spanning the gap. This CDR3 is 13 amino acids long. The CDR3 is CASSYRRDTEAFF. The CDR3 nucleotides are TGTGCCAGCAGTTACCGGAGGGACACTGAAGCTTTCTTT.

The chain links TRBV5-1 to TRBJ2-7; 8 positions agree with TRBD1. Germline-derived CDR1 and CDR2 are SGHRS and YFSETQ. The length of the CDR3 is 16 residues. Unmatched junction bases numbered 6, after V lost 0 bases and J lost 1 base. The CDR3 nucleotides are TGCGCCAGCAGCTTGGCGGACAGGGCGTCTTCCTACGAGCAGTACTTC. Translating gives CASSLADRASSYEQYF.

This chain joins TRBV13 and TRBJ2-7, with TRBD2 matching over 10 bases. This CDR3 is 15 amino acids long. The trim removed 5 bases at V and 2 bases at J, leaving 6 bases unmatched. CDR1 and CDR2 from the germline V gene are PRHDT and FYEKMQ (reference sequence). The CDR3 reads CASSGGAGGPYEQYF. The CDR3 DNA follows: TGTGCCAGCAGCGGAGGAGCGGGAGGGCCCTACGAGCAGTACTTC.

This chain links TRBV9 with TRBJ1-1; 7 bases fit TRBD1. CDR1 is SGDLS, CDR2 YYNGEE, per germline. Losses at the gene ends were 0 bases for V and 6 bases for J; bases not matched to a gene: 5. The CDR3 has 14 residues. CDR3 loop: CASSVDTDRAEAFF. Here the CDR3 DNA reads TGTGCCAGCAGCGTAGACACAGACAGGGCTGAAGCTTTCTTT.

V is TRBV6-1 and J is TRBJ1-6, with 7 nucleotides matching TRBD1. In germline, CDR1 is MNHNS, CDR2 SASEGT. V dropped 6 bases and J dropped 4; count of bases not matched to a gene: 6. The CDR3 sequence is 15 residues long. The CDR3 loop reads CASSAGQLYNSPLHF. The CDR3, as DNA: TGTGCCAGCAGCGCGGGACAGCTATATAATTCACCCCTCCACTTT.

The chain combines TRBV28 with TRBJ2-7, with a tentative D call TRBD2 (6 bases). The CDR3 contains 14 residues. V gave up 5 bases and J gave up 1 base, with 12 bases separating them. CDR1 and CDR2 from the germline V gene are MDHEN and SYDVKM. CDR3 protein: CASSPLADSYEQYF. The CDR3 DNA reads TGTGCCAGCAGTCCACTAGCTGATTCCTACGAGCAGTACTTC.

CDR3 residues: CASKVLAGIYNEQFF. In nucleotides, the CDR3 is TGTGCCAGCAAAGTCCTAGCGGGAATCTACAATGAGCAGTTCTTC. V usage is TRBV2 and J usage is TRBJ2-1, with 9 bases matching TRBD2. This CDR3 contains 15 residues. With V trimmed by 7 bases and J by 3 bases, 7 bases remained unmatched. From germline, CDR1 is SNHLY and CDR2 FYNNEI.

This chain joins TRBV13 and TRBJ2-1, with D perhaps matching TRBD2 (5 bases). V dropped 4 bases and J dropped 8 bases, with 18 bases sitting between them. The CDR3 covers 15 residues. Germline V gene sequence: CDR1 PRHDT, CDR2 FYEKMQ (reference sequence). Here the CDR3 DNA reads TGTGCCAGCAGCTCCCCCCTTTGGACTGGCCATGAGCAGTTCTTC. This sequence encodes CASSSPLWTGHEQFF.

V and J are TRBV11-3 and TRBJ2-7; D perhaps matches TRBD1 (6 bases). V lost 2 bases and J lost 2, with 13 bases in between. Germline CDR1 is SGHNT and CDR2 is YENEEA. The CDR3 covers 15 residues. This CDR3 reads CASSLRGQGTYEQYF. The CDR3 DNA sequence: TGTGCCAGCAGCTTAAGGGGCCAGGGGACCTACGAGCAGTACTTC.

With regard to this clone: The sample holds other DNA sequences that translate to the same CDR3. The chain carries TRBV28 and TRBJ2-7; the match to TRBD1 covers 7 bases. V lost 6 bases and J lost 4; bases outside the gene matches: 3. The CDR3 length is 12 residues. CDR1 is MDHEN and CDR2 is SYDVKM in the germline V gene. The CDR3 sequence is CASSLQGYEQYF. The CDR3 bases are TGTGCCAGCAGCCTACAGGGGTACGAGCAGTACTTC. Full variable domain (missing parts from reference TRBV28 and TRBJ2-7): DVKVTQSSRYLVKRTGEKVFLECVQDMDHENMFWYRQDPGLGLRLIYFSYDVKMKEKGDIPEGYSVSREKKERFSLILESASTNQTSMYLCASSLQGYEQYFGPGTRLTVT.

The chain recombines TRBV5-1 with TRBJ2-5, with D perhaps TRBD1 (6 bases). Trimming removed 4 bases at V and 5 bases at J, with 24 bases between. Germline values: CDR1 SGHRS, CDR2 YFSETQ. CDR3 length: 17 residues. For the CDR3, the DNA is TGCGCCAGCAGCGGAAGAGGGACATCCGAACCTCTGGAGACCCAGTACTTC. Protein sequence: CASSGRGTSEPLETQYF.

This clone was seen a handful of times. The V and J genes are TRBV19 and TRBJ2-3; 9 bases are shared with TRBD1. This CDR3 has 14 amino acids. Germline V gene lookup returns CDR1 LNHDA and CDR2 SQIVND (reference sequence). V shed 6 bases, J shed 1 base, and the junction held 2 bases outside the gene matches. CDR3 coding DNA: TGTGCCAGTAGAGACAGGGGGGGCACAGATACGCAGTATTTT. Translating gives CASRDRGGTDTQYF.

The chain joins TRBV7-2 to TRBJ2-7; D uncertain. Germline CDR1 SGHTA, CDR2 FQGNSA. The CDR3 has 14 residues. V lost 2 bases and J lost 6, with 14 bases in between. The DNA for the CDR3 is TGTGCCAGCAGCTTAAACTCCCCTGGTCGCGAGCAGTACTTC. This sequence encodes CASSLNSPGREQYF.

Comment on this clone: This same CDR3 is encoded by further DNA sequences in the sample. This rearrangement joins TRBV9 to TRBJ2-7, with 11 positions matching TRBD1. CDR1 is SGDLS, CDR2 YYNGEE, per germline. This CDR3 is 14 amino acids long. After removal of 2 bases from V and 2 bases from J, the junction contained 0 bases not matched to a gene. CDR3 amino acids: CASSVGQGAYEQYF. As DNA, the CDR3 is TGTGCCAGCAGCGTGGGACAGGGGGCCTACGAGCAGTACTTC. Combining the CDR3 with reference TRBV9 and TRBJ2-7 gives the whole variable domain DSGVTQTPKHLITATGQRVTLRCSPRSGDLSVYWYQQSLDQGLQFLIQYYNGEERAKGNILERFSAQQFPDLHSELNLSSLELGDSALYFCASSVGQGAYEQYFGPGTRLTVT.

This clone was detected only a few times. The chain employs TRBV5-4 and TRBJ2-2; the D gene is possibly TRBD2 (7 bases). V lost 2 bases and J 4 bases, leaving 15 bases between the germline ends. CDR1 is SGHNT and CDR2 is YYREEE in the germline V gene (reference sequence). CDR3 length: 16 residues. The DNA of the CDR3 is TGTGCCAGCAGCTTTGGGAGGGGGTCGAGCACCGGGGAGCTGTTTTTT. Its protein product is CASSFGRGSSTGELFF.

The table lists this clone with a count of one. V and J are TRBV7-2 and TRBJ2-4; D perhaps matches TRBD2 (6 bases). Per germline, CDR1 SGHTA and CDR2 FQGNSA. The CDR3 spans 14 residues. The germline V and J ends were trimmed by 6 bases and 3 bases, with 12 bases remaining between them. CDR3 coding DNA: TGTGCCAGCAGGATGGGGGGTGGCAAAAACATTCAGTACTTC. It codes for CASRMGGGKNIQYF.

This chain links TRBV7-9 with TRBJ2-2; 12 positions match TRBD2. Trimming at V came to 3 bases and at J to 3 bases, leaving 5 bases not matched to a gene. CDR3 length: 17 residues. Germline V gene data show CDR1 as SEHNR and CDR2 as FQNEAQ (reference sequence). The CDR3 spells CASSFFGLAGYTGELFF. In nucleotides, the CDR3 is TGTGCCAGCAGCTTTTTTGGACTAGCGGGATACACCGGGGAGCTGTTTTTT.

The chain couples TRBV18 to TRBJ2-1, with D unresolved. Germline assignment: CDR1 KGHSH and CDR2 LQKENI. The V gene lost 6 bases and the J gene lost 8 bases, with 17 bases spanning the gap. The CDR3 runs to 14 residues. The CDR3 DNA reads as TGTGCCAGCTCCCCCCTGAGCTTGTTCCATGAGCAGTTCTTC. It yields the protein CASSPLSLFHEQFF. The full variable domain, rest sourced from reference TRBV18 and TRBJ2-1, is NAGVMQNPRHLVRRRGQEARLRCSPMKGHSHVYWYRQLPEEGLKFMVYLQKENIIDESGMPKERFSAEFPKEGPSILRIQQVVRGDSAAYFCASSPLSLFHEQFFGPGTRLTVL.

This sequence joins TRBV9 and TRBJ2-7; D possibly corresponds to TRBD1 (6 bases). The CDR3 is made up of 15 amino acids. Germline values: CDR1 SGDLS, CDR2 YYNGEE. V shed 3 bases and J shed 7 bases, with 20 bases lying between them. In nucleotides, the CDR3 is TGTGCCAGCAGCGAAACCGGGACACCGAGCCGGGAGCAGTACTTC. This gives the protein CASSETGTPSREQYF. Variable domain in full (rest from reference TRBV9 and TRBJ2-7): DSGVTQTPKHLITATGQRVTLRCSPRSGDLSVYWYQQSLDQGLQFLIQYYNGEERAKGNILERFSAQQFPDLHSELNLSSLELGDSALYFCASSETGTPSREQYFGPGTRLTVT.

The CDR3 DNA follows: TGTGCCAGCAGCTGGAGGGCTAGTCCCTACAATGAGCAGTTCTTC. Translating gives CASSWRASPYNEQFF. The chain links TRBV5-6 to TRBJ2-1, with D possibly matching TRBD2 (6 bases). The CDR3 contains 15 residues. Trimming shortened V by 3 bases and J by 2 bases, and 12 bases separated the two germline ends. The V gene's germline CDR1 is SGHDT and CDR2 YYEEEE.

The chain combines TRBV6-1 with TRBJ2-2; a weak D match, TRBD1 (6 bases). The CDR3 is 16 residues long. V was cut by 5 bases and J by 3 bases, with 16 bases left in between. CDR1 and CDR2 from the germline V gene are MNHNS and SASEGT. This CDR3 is CASSKERTVDTGELFF. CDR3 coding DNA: TGTGCCAGCAGTAAAGAAAGGACAGTCGACACCGGGGAGCTGTTTTTT.

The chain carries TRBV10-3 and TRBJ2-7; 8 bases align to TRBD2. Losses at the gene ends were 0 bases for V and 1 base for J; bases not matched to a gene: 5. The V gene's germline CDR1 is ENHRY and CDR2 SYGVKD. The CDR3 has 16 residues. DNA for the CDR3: TGTGCCATCAGTGAGTCTCGGGGGGGTTCGTCCTACGAGCAGTACTTC. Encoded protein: CAISESRGGSSYEQYF.

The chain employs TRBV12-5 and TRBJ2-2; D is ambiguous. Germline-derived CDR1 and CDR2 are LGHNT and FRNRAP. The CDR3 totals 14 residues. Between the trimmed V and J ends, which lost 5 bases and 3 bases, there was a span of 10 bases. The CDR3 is CASGRAGYTGELFF. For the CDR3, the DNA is TGTGCTAGTGGTCGTGCCGGGTACACCGGGGAGCTGTTTTTT. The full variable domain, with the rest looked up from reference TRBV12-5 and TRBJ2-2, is DARVTQTPRHKVTEMGQEVTMRCQPILGHNTVFWYRQTMMQGLELLAYFRNRAPLDDSGMPKDRFSAEMPDATLATLKIQPSEPRDSAVYFCASGRAGYTGELFFGEGSRLTVL.

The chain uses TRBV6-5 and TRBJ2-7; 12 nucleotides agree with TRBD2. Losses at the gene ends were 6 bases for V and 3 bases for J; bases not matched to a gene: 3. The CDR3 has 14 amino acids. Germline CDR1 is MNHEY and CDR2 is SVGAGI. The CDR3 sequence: CASRSSGRVYEQYF. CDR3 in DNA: TGTGCCAGCAGGTCTAGCGGGAGGGTCTACGAGCAGTACTTC.